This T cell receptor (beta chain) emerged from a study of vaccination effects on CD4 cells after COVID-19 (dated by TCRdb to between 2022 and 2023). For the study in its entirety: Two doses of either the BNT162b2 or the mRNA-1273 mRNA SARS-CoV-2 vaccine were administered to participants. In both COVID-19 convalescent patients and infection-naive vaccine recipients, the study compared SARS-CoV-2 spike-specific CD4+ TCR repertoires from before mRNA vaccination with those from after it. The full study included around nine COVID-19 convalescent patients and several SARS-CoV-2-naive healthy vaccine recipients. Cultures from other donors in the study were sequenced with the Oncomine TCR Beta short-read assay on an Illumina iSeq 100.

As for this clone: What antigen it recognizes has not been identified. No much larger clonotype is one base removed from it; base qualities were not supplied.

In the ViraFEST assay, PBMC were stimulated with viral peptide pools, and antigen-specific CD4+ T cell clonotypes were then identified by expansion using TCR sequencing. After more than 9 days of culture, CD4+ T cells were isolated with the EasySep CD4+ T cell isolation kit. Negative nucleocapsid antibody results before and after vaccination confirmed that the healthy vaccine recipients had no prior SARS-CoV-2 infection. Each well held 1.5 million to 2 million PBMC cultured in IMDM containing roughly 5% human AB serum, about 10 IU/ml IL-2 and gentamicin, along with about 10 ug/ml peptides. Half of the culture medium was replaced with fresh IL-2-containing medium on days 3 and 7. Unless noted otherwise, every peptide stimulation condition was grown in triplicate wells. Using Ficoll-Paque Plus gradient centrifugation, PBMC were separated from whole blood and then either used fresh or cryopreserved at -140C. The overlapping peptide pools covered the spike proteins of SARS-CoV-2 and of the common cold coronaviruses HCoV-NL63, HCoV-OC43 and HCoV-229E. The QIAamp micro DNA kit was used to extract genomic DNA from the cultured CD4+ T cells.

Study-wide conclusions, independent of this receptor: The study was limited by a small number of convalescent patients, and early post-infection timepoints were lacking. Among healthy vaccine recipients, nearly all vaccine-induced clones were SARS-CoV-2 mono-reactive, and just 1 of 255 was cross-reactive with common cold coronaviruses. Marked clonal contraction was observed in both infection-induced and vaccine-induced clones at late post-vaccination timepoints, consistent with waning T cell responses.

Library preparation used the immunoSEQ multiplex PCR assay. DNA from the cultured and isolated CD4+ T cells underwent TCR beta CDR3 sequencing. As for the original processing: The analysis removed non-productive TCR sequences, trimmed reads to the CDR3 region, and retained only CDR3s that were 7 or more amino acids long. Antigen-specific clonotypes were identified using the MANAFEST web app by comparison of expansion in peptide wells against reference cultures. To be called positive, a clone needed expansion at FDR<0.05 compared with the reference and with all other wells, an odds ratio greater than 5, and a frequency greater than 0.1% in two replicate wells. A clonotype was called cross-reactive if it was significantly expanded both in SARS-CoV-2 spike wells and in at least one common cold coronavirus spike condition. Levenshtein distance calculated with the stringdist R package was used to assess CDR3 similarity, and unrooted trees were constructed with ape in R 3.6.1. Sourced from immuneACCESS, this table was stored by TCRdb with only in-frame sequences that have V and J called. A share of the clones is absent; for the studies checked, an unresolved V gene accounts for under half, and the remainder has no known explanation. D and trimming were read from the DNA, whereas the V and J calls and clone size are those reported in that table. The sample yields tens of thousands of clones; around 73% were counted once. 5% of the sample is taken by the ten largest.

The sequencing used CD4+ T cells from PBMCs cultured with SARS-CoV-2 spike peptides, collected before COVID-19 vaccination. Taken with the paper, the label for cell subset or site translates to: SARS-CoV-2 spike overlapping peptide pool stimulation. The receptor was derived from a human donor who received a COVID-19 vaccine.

Here is the DNA: TGTGCCAGCAGTTACGAACAGGATACGCAGTATTTT. This codes for CASSYEQDTQYF. The V and J genes are TRBV6-6 and TRBJ2-3; the D gene cannot be resolved reliably. CDR1 MNHNY and CDR2 SVGAGI were looked up in the germline V gene (reference sequence). The junction shows trimming of 2 bases on V and 6 bases on J, plus 6 bases between the germline ends. The CDR3 holds 12 amino acids from the cysteine to the phenylalanine. Solely the CDR3 DNA is kept, with 36 bases framed from the first base.